The 11 T cell receptor beta chains listed next were all sequenced from one sample in a study of cytomegalovirus exposure and HLA in healthy donors. 60 Vbeta and 13 Jbeta primers were used in PCR. Some clones are missing from TCRdb's copy, which holds only in-frame ones; the method was immunoSEQ multiplex PCR. The sample has around 120,000 clones, 70% to 80% seen once. Source material: PBMCs. These receptors were obtained from a woman aged 45 to 65 in good health and CMV-seropositive.

The J gene is TRBJ2-7, the V gene TRBV4-3, with D tentatively TRBD2 (7 bases). The CDR3 length is 15 residues. V lost 0 bases and J lost 0, with 9 bases in between. Per germline, CDR1 LGHNA and CDR2 YSLEER. CDR3 sequence (DNA): TGCGCCAGCAGCCAAGATCGGGGGGCCTCCTACGAGCAGTACTTC. Residues: CASSQDRGASYEQYF.

CDR3 protein: CASSLQGVGSYNEQFF. The CDR3 nucleotides are TGTGCCAGCAGCTTACAGGGGGTGGGCTCCTACAATGAGCAGTTCTTC. The V gene is TRBV7-2, the J gene TRBJ2-1; 7 positions match TRBD1. The V gene's germline CDR1 is SGHTA and CDR2 FQGNSA. With 2 bases clipped from V and 0 bases from J, the junction kept 4 bases outside the gene matches. The length of the CDR3 is 16 residues.

This chain connects TRBV6-5 to TRBJ2-7; D possibly corresponds to TRBD2 (5 bases). The CDR3 loop spans 13 amino acids. V gave up 4 bases and J gave up 5 bases, with 12 bases separating them. Germline V gene lookup returns CDR1 MNHEY and CDR2 SVGAGI. This CDR3 is CASSFLDYDEQYF. CDR3 in DNA: TGTGCCAGCAGTTTCCTCGACTATGACGAGCAGTACTTC.

The V gene is TRBV19, the J gene TRBJ1-1, with D perhaps TRBD1 (5 bases). The CDR3 is 15 amino acids. CDR1 and CDR2 (germline): LNHDA, SQIVND (reference sequence). V was cut by 3 bases and J by 3 bases, with 14 bases left in between. CDR3 protein: CASSMVPGDHTEAFF. The CDR3 DNA is TGTGCCAGTAGTATGGTTCCGGGGGATCACACTGAAGCTTTCTTT.

The chain joins TRBV6-5 to TRBJ2-1; D uncertain. Germline assignment: CDR1 MNHEY and CDR2 SVGAGI. This CDR3 has 15 residues. V dropped 0 bases and J dropped 8 bases, with 14 bases sitting between them. The CDR3 nucleotides are TGTGCCAGCAGTTACTCCCATCCTGGAGTGCATGAGCAGTTCTTC. It yields the protein CASSYSHPGVHEQFF.

This chain's CDR3 is CASSIMASDTQYF. For the CDR3, the DNA is TGTGCCAGTAGTATAATGGCTAGCGATACGCAGTATTTT. The chain recombines TRBV19 with TRBJ2-3; maybe TRBD2 (5 bases). This CDR3 is 13 amino acids long. The germline gives CDR1 LNHDA, CDR2 SQIVND (reference sequence). The germline V and J ends were trimmed by 2 bases and 6 bases, with 9 bases remaining between them.

V and J are TRBV5-4 and TRBJ2-7; 15 nucleotides line up with TRBD2. Germline CDR1 is SGHNT and CDR2 is YYREEE (reference sequence). V trimming: 4 bases; J trimming: 2 bases; junction bases outside the gene matches: 4. The CDR3 extends over 16 amino acids. The CDR3 loop reads CASSPGTSGGPYEQYF. CDR3 DNA sequence: TGTGCCAGCAGCCCCGGGACTAGCGGGGGGCCCTACGAGCAGTACTTC.

The chain recombines TRBV2 with TRBJ1-4, with 7 bases fitting TRBD1. The CDR3 sequence is 14 residues long. Trimming at V came to 8 bases and at J to 7 bases, leaving 10 bases not matched to a gene. Germline assignment: CDR1 SNHLY and CDR2 FYNNEI. In DNA, the CDR3 is TGTGCCAGCCAGACACAGGGGTTTGGTGAAAAACTGTTTTTT. Translating gives CASQTQGFGEKLFF.

The chain employs TRBV6-1 and TRBJ2-7, with D tentatively TRBD2 (6 bases). Trimming took off 1 base at V and 0 bases at J, with 13 bases between the two ends. The CDR3 contains 16 residues. In germline, CDR1 is MNHNS, CDR2 SASEGT. CDR3 DNA sequence: TGTGCCAGCAGTGAAGTCGGGGGTCAGAGCTCCTACGAGCAGTACTTC. This encodes CASSEVGGQSSYEQYF.

The J gene is TRBJ1-1, the V gene TRBV14; D not resolved. Germline V gives CDR1 SGHDN, CDR2 FVKESK. Trimming cost V 2 bases and J 4 bases, with 11 bases left between them. The length of the CDR3 is 14 residues. The DNA of the CDR3 is TGTGCCAGCAGCCAATTCGGGCGGGGCACTGAAGCTTTCTTT. This gives the protein CASSQFGRGTEAFF.

The gene calls are TRBV2 and TRBJ2-7, with TRBD2 as a possible D gene (6 bases). The CDR3 is 14 amino acids. Germline lookup yields CDR1 SNHLY and CDR2 FYNNEI. Trimming took off 5 bases at V and 4 bases at J, with 15 bases between the two ends. Written as DNA, the CDR3 is TGTGCCAGCAGTCGGGGACGCCGGGGGTACGAGCAGTACTTC. Translation: CASSRGRRGYEQYF.